Below, 17 T cell receptor beta chains from the same sample are listed, as sequenced in a study of CXCR3-negative and CXCR3-positive naive CD8 T cells. General study results and limits: Hydrophobicity was higher for TRB CDR3s found in CXCR3-positive naive cells than in CXCR3-negative naive cells.

For these TCRs, the target antigens are not known. The libraries of TRB cDNA were constructed through 5' RACE using UMI labels. Following a re-call of the 5' RACE reads, TCRdb has one entry per CDR3 protein and lacks DNA. The sample has around 160,000 distinct CDR3 sequences, and its top ten clones hold 0.25% to 0.35%. The specimen was naive CXCR3+ CD8+ T cells from blood. Subset defined: CD45RO-CCR7+CD27+CD95- naive CD8+ T cells expressing CXCR3 (TNR3+). The receptor set was obtained from a human donor in good health. Some clones in this sample may be carry-over from other donors' samples.

CDR3 sequence reads: CASSPPGEGDTQYF. The V gene is TRBV27, the J gene TRBJ2-3; TCRdb's D call, TRBD1, is unchecked because there is no DNA. CDR3 length: 14 amino acids. Germline CDR1 MNHEY, CDR2 SMNVEV (reference sequence).

The chain recombines TRBV29-1 with TRBJ2-1; TCRdb calls TRBD2, which cannot be checked without DNA. The length of the CDR3 is 15 residues. CDR1 and CDR2 (germline): SQVTM, ANQGSEA. This chain's CDR3 is CSVERGLAYYNEQFF.

This chain connects TRBV28 to TRBJ1-2; TCRdb gives TRBD1 as the D gene, but with no DNA this cannot be confirmed. Germline V gene data show CDR1 as MDHEN and CDR2 as SYDVKM. This CDR3 has 17 amino acids. CDR3 protein: CASSSMRQGLVNYGYTF.

This chain uses TRBV27 with TRBJ2-1; TCRdb's D call, TRBD2, is unchecked because there is no DNA. CDR1 is MNHEY, CDR2 SMNVEV, per germline (reference sequence). CDR3 length equals 15 residues. The CDR3 loop is CASSLIAGAANEQFF.

The chain has TRBV7-9 and TRBJ1-2; absent DNA, TCRdb's TRBD1 call cannot be checked. This CDR3 spans 15 amino acids. Germline loops: CDR1 SEHNR, CDR2 FQNEAQ (reference sequence). The CDR3 sequence: CASRLTGGAFSGYTF.

The chain joins TRBV20-1 to TRBJ1-1. This CDR3 spans 13 amino acids. CDR1 is DFQATT and CDR2 is SNEGSKA in the germline V gene (reference sequence). The CDR3 sequence is CSALGESNTEAFF.

The J gene is TRBJ2-2, the V gene TRBV4-3; TCRdb lists TRBD1, though no DNA is available to test this call. Germline V gene data show CDR1 as LGHNA and CDR2 as YSLEER. CDR3 length equals 15 residues. The CDR3 region is CASSQDRAGTGELFF.

The CDR3 here is CASSVSGGYNQPQHF. The chain is built from TRBV9 and TRBJ1-5. CDR1 is SGDLS, CDR2 YYNGEE, per germline. CDR3 length: 15 amino acids.

J is TRBJ2-2 and V is TRBV7-9. This CDR3 spans 14 amino acids. Per germline, CDR1 SEHNR and CDR2 FQNEAQ (reference sequence). The CDR3 protein is CASSSQDNTGELFF. Combining the CDR3 with reference TRBV7-9 and TRBJ2-2 gives the whole variable domain DTGVSQNPRHKITKRGQNVTFRCDPISEHNRLYWYRQTLGQGPEFLTYFQNEAQLEKSRLLSDRFSAERPKGSFSTLEIQRTEQGDSAMYLCASSSQDNTGELFFGEGSRLTVL.

The CDR3 sequence is CSVVVVPMSSYEQYF. The rearrangement joins TRBV29-1 to TRBJ2-7. The germline V gene encodes CDR1 SQVTM and CDR2 ANQGSEA. The CDR3 covers 15 residues.

The rearrangement joins TRBV29-1 to TRBJ1-5; TCRdb's D gene call, TRBD1, goes unchecked for lack of DNA. There are 13 residues in the CDR3. CDR1 is SQVTM, CDR2 ANQGSEA, per germline. The CDR3 is CSVGDSSNQPQHF.

The chain couples TRBV7-8 to TRBJ2-2. The CDR3 totals 13 residues. The germline CDR1 and CDR2 sequences are SGHVS and FQNEAQ. The chain's CDR3 is CASITADTGELFF.

The chain combines TRBV7-3 with TRBJ2-3; TCRdb gives TRBD2 as the D gene, but with no DNA this cannot be confirmed. Germline lookup yields CDR1 SGHTA and CDR2 FQGTGA. There are 15 residues in the CDR3. CDR3 sequence reads: CASSLLAGGGDTQYF.

The rearrangement uses TRBV14 and TRBJ2-3; TCRdb gives TRBD1 as the D gene, but with no DNA this cannot be confirmed. Germline loops: CDR1 SGHDN, CDR2 FVKESK. The CDR3 contains 16 residues. The CDR3 protein is CASSATGMAGTDTQYF.

V usage is TRBV5-1 and J usage is TRBJ2-5; there is no DNA to check the TCRdb D call of TRBD2. In germline, CDR1 is SGHRS, CDR2 YFSETQ. The CDR3 is 13 amino acids. This CDR3 is CAIRERGGETQYF.

The chain combines TRBV9 with TRBJ2-1. Germline-derived CDR1 and CDR2 are SGDLS and YYNGEE. There are 17 residues in the CDR3. CDR3 in amino acids: CASSVVDLPAPGNEQFF.

The chain couples TRBV5-1 to TRBJ2-7; TCRdb indicates TRBD1, and absent DNA this call remains unverified. There are 14 residues in the CDR3. Germline-derived CDR1 and CDR2 are SGHRS and YFSETQ. This CDR3 reads CASSLKQGAYEQYF.